This T cell receptor beta chain is drawn from a study of regulatory T cells in long-lasting Graves disease. General study findings and limits: The researchers studied only peripheral blood, not thyroid tissue. For persistent Graves' patients, TCR diversity was lower than for newly diagnosed ones.

The CDR3 covers 17 residues. The ends were cut back, 0 bases at V and 2 bases at J, with 15 bases in the middle. Germline V CDR1 and CDR2: SGHRS, YFSETQ. As for time point: newly diagnosed GD, antithyroid drugs for less than 3 months. Making the TCR library involved RNA that had been extracted from PBMCs. At least ten counts were recorded for this clonotype. Its target is not known. Libraries of TCR beta came from iRepertoire HTBI primers plus Arm-PCR of CDR3 regions. Per the authors' pipeline: Segment identification across samples yielded 50 to 80 TRBV and fewer than 15 TRBJ segments. From the multiplex PCR reads, TCRdb called clonotypes with MiXCR, one entry per CDR3 protein. TCRdb assigned the V and J calls; the authors' analysis was not used. The sample carries around 400,000 distinct CDR3 sequences, 15% to 17% recorded once.

This TCR was sampled from a female donor with Graves disease. The sequenced sample was peripheral blood mononuclear cells (PBMCs), obtained at new diagnosis, from a patient treated with antithyroid drugs. This sequence joins TRBV5-1 and TRBJ2-1; possibly TRBD1 or TRBD2 for D (6 bases each). The chain's CDR3 is CASSLASEGTPYNEQFF. The CDR3 coding sequence is TGCGCCAGCAGCTTGGCCTCGGAGGGGACACCCTACAATGAGCAGTTCTTC.